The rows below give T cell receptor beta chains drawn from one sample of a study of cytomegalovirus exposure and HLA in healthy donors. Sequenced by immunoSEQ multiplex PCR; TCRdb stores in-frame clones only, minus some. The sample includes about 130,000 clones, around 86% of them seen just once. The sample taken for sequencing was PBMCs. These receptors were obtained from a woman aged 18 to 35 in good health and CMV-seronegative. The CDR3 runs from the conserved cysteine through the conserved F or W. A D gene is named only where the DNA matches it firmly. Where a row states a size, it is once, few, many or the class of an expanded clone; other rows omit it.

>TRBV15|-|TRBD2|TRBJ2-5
CATSRGLAGGGETQYF
TGTGCCACCAGCAGGGGACTAGCGGGAGGGGGCGAGACCCAGTACTTC
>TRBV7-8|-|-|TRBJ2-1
CASSLVYRVQNEQFF
TGTGCCAGCAGCTTAGTATACAGGGTACAGAATGAGCAGTTCTTC
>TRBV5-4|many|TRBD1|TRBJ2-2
CASSRRDRNTGELFF
TGTGCCAGCAGCCGCAGGGACAGGAACACCGGGGAGCTGTTTTTT
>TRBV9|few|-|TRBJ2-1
CASSVGEWSLNEQFF
TGTGCCAGCAGCGTAGGAGAGTGGTCCCTCAATGAGCAGTTCTTC
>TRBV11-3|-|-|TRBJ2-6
CASSLEGAFTPGANVLTF
TGTGCCAGCAGCTTAGAGGGGGCCTTCACGCCCGGGGCCAACGTCCTGACTTTC
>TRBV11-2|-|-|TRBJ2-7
CASSLLHYEQYF
TGTGCCAGCAGCCTACTCCACTACGAGCAGTACTTC
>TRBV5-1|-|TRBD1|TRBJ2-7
CASRRRTGTDYEQYF
TGCGCCAGCAGACGGAGGACCGGGACAGACTACGAGCAGTACTTC
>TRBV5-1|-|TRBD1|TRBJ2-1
CASGRGQGAIEQFF
TGCGCCAGCGGTAGAGGGCAGGGGGCGATTGAGCAGTTCTTC
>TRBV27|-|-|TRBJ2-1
CASSWGSGPGDEQFF
TGTGCCAGCAGTTGGGGCAGCGGGCCGGGGGATGAGCAGTTCTTC
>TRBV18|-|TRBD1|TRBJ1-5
CASSPTPGQGATQPQHF
TGTGCCAGCTCACCTACTCCGGGACAGGGGGCCACCCAGCCCCAGCATTTT
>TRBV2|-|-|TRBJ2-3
CASSEPRDISSTDTQYF
TGTGCCAGCAGTGAACCCCGCGACATATCTAGCACAGATACGCAGTATTTT